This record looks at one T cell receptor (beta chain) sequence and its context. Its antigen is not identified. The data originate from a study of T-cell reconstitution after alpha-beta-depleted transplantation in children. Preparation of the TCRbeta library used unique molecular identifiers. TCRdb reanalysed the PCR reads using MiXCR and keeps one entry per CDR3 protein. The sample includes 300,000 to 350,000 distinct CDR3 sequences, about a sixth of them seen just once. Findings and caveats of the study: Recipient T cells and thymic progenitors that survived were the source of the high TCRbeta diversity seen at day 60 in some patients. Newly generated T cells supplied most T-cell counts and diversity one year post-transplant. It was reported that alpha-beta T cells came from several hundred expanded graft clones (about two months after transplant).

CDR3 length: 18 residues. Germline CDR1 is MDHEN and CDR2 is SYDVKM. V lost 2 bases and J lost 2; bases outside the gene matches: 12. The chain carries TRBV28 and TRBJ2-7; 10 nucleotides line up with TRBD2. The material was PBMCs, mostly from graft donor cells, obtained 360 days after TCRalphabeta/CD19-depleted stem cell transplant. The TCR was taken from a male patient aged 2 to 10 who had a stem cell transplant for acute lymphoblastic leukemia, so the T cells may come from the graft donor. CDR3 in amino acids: CASSLTLGTSDPPYEQYF. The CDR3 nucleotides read TGTGCCAGCAGTTTAACGCTGGGGACTAGCGACCCCCCCTACGAGCAGTACTTC.